Shown below are 23 T cell receptor beta chains from a single sample sequenced in a study of cytomegalovirus exposure and HLA in healthy donors. TCRdb's table, derived via immunoSEQ multiplex PCR, lists solely in-frame clones and lacks some. The sample gives under 300,000 clones, about 90% of which show up once; under 0.4% is in the top ten. The specimen sequenced was PBMCs. All receptors derive from a woman under 30 in good health and CMV-seronegative.

The V call is TRBV19, the J call TRBJ2-2, with D unclear. This CDR3 has 12 residues. Trimming cost V 3 bases and J 7 bases, with 6 bases left between them. Germline V gene sequence: CDR1 LNHDA, CDR2 SQIVND (reference sequence). The CDR3 sequence is CASSIPLGELFF. The CDR3 DNA follows: TGTGCCAGTAGTATCCCACTCGGGGAGCTGTTTTTT. The full variable domain, its missing parts supplied by reference TRBV19 and TRBJ2-2, is DGGITQSPKYLFRKEGQNVTLSCEQNLNHDAMYWYRQDPGQGLRLIYYSQIVNDFQKGDIAEGYSVSREKKESFPLTVTSAQKNPTAFYLCASSIPLGELFFGEGSRLTVL.

This rearrangement joins TRBV7-2 to TRBJ2-3; D is perhaps TRBD2 (7 bases). Per germline, CDR1 SGHTA and CDR2 FQGNSA. Between the trimmed V and J ends, which lost 6 bases and 2 bases, there was a span of 12 bases. The CDR3 has 14 amino acids. The CDR3 reads CASRGGAPTDTQYF. The CDR3 DNA is TGTGCCAGCAGGGGGGGGGCACCCACAGATACGCAGTATTTT.

V and J are TRBV6-5 and TRBJ1-6, with 7 bases fitting TRBD1. The CDR3 has 13 residues. V lost 6 bases and J lost 4; bases outside the gene matches: 0. Germline loops: CDR1 MNHEY, CDR2 SVGAGI. CDR3 residues: CASRGQYNSPLHF. Written as DNA, the CDR3 is TGTGCCAGCAGGGGACAGTATAATTCACCCCTCCACTTT.

The CDR3 DNA is TGTGCCAGCAGCTTACCGCAGGGGATTATAAACACCGGGGAGCTGTTTTTT. Protein sequence: CASSLPQGIINTGELFF. This chain links TRBV7-6 with TRBJ2-2, with D possibly being TRBD1 (6 bases). CDR1 is SGHVS, CDR2 FNYEAQ, per germline. Trimming shortened V by 2 bases and J by 2 bases, and 15 bases separated the two germline ends. The CDR3 contains 17 residues.

About this clone: At the DNA level, this CDR3 is encoded by other sequences in the same sample as well. This chain uses TRBV10-3 with TRBJ1-4, with a possible D match to TRBD1 (5 bases). V was pared by 4 bases and J by 5 bases, with 8 bases between. Germline CDR1 ENHRY, CDR2 SYGVKD. The CDR3 sequence is 13 residues long. The CDR3 is CAISGGGNEKLFF. Written as DNA, the CDR3 is TGTGCCATCAGTGGTGGGGGGAATGAAAAACTGTTTTTT.

Here the CDR3 DNA reads TGTGCCAGCTCCAGGGGGGTACAAGAGACCCAGTACTTC. It codes for CASSRGVQETQYF. V and J are TRBV2 and TRBJ2-5, with TRBD1 as a possible D gene (7 bases). Trimming shortened V by 8 bases and J by 2 bases, and 12 bases separated the two germline ends. From germline, CDR1 is SNHLY and CDR2 FYNNEI. The CDR3 extends over 13 amino acids.

V gene TRBV5-1 combines with J gene TRBJ2-2; D is uncertain. Trimming took 4 bases from V and 0 from J, leaving 7 bases between them. CDR1 is SGHRS and CDR2 is YFSETQ in the germline V gene. The CDR3 spans 14 residues. CDR3 sequence: CASSLFANTGELFF. The CDR3 DNA sequence: TGCGCCAGCAGCCTTTTTGCGAACACCGGGGAGCTGTTTTTT.

The chain carries TRBV5-1 and TRBJ2-1, with 9 nucleotides matching TRBD1. From germline, CDR1 is SGHRS and CDR2 YFSETQ. J gave up 10 bases and V 2 bases, and 10 bases lay outside the gene matches. The CDR3 length is 15 residues. The CDR3 sequence: CASSLTPGTGNEQFF. The CDR3 nucleotides read TGCGCCAGCAGCTTAACGCCCGGGACAGGGAACGAGCAGTTCTTC. Combining the CDR3 with reference TRBV5-1 and TRBJ2-1 gives the whole variable domain KAGVTQTPRYLIKTRGQQVTLSCSPISGHRSVSWYQQTPGQGLQFLFEYFSETQRNKGNFPGRFSGRQFSNSRSEMNVSTLELGDSALYLCASSLTPGTGNEQFFGPGTRLTVL.

The rearrangement links TRBV5-6 to TRBJ2-3; D is ambiguous. Per germline, CDR1 SGHDT and CDR2 YYEEEE. This CDR3 region has 15 residues. Trimming took off 4 bases at V and 4 bases at J, with 16 bases between the two ends. The CDR3 spells CASSKAGPSSDTQYF. The CDR3 coding sequence is TGTGCCAGCAGCAAAGCAGGTCCCTCCTCAGATACGCAGTATTTT.

V and J are TRBV6-5 and TRBJ1-1; tentatively, D is TRBD1 (6 bases). The CDR3 is made up of 12 amino acids. Trimming left V 6 bases short and J 6 bases short, with 11 bases between. The germline gives CDR1 MNHEY, CDR2 SVGAGI. CDR3 nucleotides: TGTGCCAGCAGCAGGGACACTTCTGAAGCTTTCTTT. This gives the protein CASSRDTSEAFF.

The V gene is TRBV6-5, the J gene TRBJ2-5; D is perhaps TRBD1 (6 bases). V shed 0 bases and J shed 5 bases, with 13 bases lying between them. CDR1 MNHEY and CDR2 SVGAGI come from the germline V gene. The CDR3 consists of 15 residues. CDR3 sequence (DNA): TGTGCCAGCAGTTACTCGCTGGGGGCCGGGGAGACCCAGTACTTC. Translation gives CASSYSLGAGETQYF.

The rearrangement joins TRBV12-2 to TRBJ2-2; TRBD1, the D gene given by the table, was not confirmed from the DNA. TRBV12-2 is a pseudogene segment. This CDR3 comprises 16 residues. CDR3 residues: CASRLDPGTGTGELFF. Written as DNA, the CDR3 is TGTGCAAGTCGCTTAGACCCCGGGACAGGGACCGGGGAGCTGTTTTTT.

The rearrangement joins TRBV7-9 to TRBJ1-6; 8 bases are a match to TRBD1. Per the germline V gene, CDR1 is SEHNR and CDR2 is FQNEAQ (reference sequence). The ends lost 4 bases at V and 14 bases at J; junction bases unmatched: 10. The CDR3 length is 14 residues. CDR3 region: CASSSTGAYGALHF. Written as DNA, the CDR3 is TGTGCCAGCAGCTCGACAGGGGCCTATGGGGCCCTCCACTTT. The full variable domain, in which reference TRBV7-9 and TRBJ1-6 provide the parts outside the CDR3, is DTGVSQNPRHKITKRGQNVTFRCDPISEHNRLYWYRQTLGQGPEFLTYFQNEAQLEKSRLLSDRFSAERPKGSFSTLEIQRTEQGDSAMYLCASSSTGAYGALHFGNGTRLTVT.

V and J are TRBV2 and TRBJ1-1, with 8 bases that match TRBD1. Looked up from germline, CDR1 is SNHLY and CDR2 is FYNNEI. J was trimmed by 5 bases and V by 6 bases; bases with no gene match: 5. This CDR3 region has 13 residues. The CDR3 reads CASSDRGRTEAFF. In DNA, the CDR3 is TGTGCCAGCAGCGACAGGGGTCGAACTGAAGCTTTCTTT.

The chain links TRBV28 to TRBJ2-7; 8 positions match TRBD1. The V gene end was trimmed by 7 bases and the J gene end by 0 bases; junction bases not matched to a gene: 5. Germline CDR1 reads MDHEN; CDR2 reads SYDVKM. The CDR3 contains 14 residues. CDR3 protein: CASNPDRASYEQYF. In DNA, the CDR3 is TGTGCCAGCAACCCGGACAGGGCCTCCTACGAGCAGTACTTC.

V and J are TRBV10-1 and TRBJ1-5, with unresolved D. V lost 4 bases, J lost 7 bases, and 11 bases lay in between. The CDR3 has 13 amino acids. Germline-derived CDR1 and CDR2 are WNHNN and SYGVQD (reference sequence). CDR3 coding DNA: TGCGCCAGCAGTGTCGCCACGGGGCAGCCCCAGCATTTT. This translates into CASSVATGQPQHF.

The rearrangement links TRBV25-1 to TRBJ1-2; 9 bases are a match to TRBD1. Looked up from germline, CDR1 is MGHDK and CDR2 is SYGVNS. The CDR3 spans 12 residues. Germline trimming cut 3 bases from V and 8 bases from J; bases unmatched to any gene: 1. The CDR3 reads CASSDDRGGYTF. In nucleotides, the CDR3 is TGTGCCAGCAGTGACGACAGGGGGGGCTACACCTTC.

V usage is TRBV6-6 and J usage is TRBJ2-1; D not certain. The CDR3 sequence is 14 residues long. Looked up from germline, CDR1 is MNHNY and CDR2 is SVGAGI (reference sequence). V dropped 6 bases and J dropped 2 bases, with 11 bases sitting between them. The CDR3 loop reads CASSPVHTYNEQFF. CDR3 coding DNA: TGTGCCAGCAGCCCGGTCCATACCTACAATGAGCAGTTCTTC.

The rearrangement joins TRBV5-5 to TRBJ2-7; D is perhaps TRBD1 (7 bases). V gave up 0 bases and J gave up 2 bases, with 18 bases separating them. CDR1 is SGHKS and CDR2 is YYEKEE in the germline V gene (reference sequence). This CDR3 comprises 17 residues. The CDR3 DNA is TGTGCCAGCAGCTTGGGGAGGGGGGACAGTCGTCCCTACGAGCAGTACGTC. Its protein product is CASSLGRGDSRPYEQYV.

The chain joins TRBV6-1 to TRBJ2-7; TRBD1 matches 9 bases. CDR1 is MNHNS and CDR2 is SASEGT in the germline V gene. V was pared by 3 bases and J by 6 bases, with 9 bases of the junction left unmatched. The CDR3 contains 15 residues. In nucleotides, the CDR3 is TGTGCCAGCAGTGAGACCGGGACAGGGTCGGTCGAGCAGTACGTC. Its translation: CASSETGTGSVEQYV.

The chain links TRBV28 to TRBJ1-5; unclear D gene. This CDR3 region has 12 residues. Germline CDR1 MDHEN, CDR2 SYDVKM. Trimming stripped 6 bases from V and 5 bases from J, with 8 bases between. This CDR3 is CASSNSDQPQHF. The CDR3 DNA sequence: TGTGCCAGCAGCAACTCGGATCAGCCCCAGCATTTT.

The chain carries TRBV2 and TRBJ1-1; D gene ambiguous. CDR3 length: 13 residues. Germline V lookup: CDR1 SNHLY, CDR2 FYNNEI. Deletions cut 5 bases from V and 7 bases from J, with 14 bases between. The CDR3 region is CASSPQPRGEAFF. In DNA, the CDR3 is TGTGCCAGCAGTCCCCAACCGAGAGGTGAAGCTTTCTTT.

The DNA for the CDR3 is TGTGCCAGCAACGAGCGGGGGAAGATCTCTGGAAACACCATATATTTT. It encodes CASNERGKISGNTIYF. V gene TRBV28 combines with J gene TRBJ1-3, with D possibly TRBD1 on 5 matching bases. Trimming removed 7 bases from V and 0 bases from J, with 16 bases in between. Germline V lookup: CDR1 MDHEN, CDR2 SYDVKM. The CDR3 is 16 amino acids.